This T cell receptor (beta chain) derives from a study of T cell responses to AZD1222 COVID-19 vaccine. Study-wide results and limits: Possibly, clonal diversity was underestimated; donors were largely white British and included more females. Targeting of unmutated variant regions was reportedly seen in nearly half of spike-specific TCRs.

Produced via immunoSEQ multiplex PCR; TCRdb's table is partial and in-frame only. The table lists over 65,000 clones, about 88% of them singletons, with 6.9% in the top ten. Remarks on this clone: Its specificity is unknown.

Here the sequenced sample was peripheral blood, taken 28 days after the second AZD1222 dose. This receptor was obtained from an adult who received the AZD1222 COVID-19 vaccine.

CDR3 nucleotide sequence: TGTGCCAGCAGCTTAGAGGCAGATAACTATGGCTACACCTTC. It specifies CASSLEADNYGYTF. This chain links TRBV11-2 with TRBJ1-2; D remains ambiguous. The CDR3 spans 14 residues. The germline V and J ends were trimmed by 0 bases and 1 base, with 6 bases remaining between them. The germline CDR1 and CDR2 sequences are SGHAT and FQNNGV.